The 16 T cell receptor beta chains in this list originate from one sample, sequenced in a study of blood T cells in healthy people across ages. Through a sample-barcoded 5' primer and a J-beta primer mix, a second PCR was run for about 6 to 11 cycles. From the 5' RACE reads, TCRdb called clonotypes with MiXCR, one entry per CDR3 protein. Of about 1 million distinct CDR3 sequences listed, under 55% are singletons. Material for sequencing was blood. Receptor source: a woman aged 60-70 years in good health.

The CDR3: CASSLAPGLRGYTF. DNA of the CDR3: TGTGCCAGCAGCTTAGCACCGGGACTACGTGGCTACACCTTC. This chain joins TRBV11-2 and TRBJ1-2; weak D call: TRBD1 (5 bases). Looked up from germline, CDR1 is SGHAT and CDR2 is FQNNGV. V was shortened by 1 base and J by 7 bases, with 13 bases between the two germline ends. CDR3 length: 14 residues.

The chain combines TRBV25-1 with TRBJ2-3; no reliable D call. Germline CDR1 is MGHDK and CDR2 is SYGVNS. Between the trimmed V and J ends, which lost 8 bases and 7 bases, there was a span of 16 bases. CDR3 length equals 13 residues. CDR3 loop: CASRSTQRYTQYF. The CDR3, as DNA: TGTGCCAGCCGCTCTACACAGAGATATACGCAGTATTTT.

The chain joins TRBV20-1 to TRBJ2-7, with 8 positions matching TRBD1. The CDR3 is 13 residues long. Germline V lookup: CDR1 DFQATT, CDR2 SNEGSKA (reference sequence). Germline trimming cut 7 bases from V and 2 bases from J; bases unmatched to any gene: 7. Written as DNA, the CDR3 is TGCAGTGTTAGCCCAGGGGGCACCTACGAGCAGTACTTC. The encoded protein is CSVSPGGTYEQYF.

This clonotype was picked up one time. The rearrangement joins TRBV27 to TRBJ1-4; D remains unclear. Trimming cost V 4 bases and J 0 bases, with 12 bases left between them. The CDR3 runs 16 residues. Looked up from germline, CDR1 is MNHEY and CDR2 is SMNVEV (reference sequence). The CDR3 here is CASSYGPGTTNEKLFF. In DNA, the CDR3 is TGTGCCAGCAGTTACGGACCGGGAACAACTAATGAAAAACTGTTTTTT.

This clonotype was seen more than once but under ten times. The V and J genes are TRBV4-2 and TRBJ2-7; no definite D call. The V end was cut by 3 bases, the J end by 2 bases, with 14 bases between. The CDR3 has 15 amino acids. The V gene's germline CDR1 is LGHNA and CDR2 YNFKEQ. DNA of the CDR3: TGTGCCAGCAGCCAGGCGGTCGACTCTCCCTACGAGCAGTACTTC. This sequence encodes CASSQAVDSPYEQYF.

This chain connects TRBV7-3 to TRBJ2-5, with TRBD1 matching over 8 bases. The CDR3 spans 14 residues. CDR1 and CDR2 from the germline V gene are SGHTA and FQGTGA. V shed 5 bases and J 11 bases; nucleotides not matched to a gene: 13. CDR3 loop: CASSPEGQAPEQYF. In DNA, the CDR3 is TGTGCCAGCAGCCCGGAGGGACAGGCCCCTGAGCAGTACTTC.

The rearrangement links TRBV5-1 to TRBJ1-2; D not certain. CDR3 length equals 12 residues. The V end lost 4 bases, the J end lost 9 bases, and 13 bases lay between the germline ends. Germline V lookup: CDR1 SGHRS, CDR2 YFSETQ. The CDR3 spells CASSLDGWSYTF. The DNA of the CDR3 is TGCGCCAGCAGCCTCGATGGGTGGAGCTACACCTTC.

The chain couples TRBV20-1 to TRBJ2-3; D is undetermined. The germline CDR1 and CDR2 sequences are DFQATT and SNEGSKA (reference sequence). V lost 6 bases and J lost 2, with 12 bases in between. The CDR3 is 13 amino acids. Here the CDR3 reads CSALADSTDTQYF. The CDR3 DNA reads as TGCAGTGCATTAGCCGATTCCACAGATACGCAGTATTTT.

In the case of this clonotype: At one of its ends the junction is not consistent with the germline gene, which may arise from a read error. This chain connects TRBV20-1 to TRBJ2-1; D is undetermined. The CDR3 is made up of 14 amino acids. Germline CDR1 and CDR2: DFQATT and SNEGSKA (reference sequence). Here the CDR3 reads CSARPPPSYNGQFF. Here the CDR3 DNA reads TGCAGTGCCAGACCTCCGCCCTCCTACAATGGGCAGTTCTTC.

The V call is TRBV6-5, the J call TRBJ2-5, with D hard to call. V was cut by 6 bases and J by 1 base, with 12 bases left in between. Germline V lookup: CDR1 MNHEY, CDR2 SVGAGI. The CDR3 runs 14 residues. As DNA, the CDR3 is TGTGCCAGCAGCCACCGTGGCGGCCAAGAGACCCAGTACTTC. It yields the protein CASSHRGGQETQYF.

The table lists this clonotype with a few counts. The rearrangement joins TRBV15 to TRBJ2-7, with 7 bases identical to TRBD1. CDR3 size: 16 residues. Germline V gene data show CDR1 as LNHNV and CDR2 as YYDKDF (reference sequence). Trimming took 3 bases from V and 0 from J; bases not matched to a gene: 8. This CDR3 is CATSSPRQGGSYEQYF. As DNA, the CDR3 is TGTGCCACCAGCAGTCCTAGACAGGGCGGCTCCTACGAGCAGTACTTC. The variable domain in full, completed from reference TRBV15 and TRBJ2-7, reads DAMVIQNPRYQVTQFGKPVTLSCSQTLNHNVMYWYQQKSSQAPKLLFHYYDKDFNNEADTPDNFQSRRPNTSFCFLDIRSPGLGDTAMYLCATSSPRQGGSYEQYFGPGTRLTVT.

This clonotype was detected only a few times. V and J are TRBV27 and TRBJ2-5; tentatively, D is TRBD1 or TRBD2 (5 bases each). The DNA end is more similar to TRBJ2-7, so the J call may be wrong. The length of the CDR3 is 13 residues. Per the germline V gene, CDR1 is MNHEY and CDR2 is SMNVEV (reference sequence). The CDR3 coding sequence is TGTGCCAGCAGTTGGGGACCAGGCTACGAGCAGTACTTC. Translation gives CASSWGPGYEQYF.

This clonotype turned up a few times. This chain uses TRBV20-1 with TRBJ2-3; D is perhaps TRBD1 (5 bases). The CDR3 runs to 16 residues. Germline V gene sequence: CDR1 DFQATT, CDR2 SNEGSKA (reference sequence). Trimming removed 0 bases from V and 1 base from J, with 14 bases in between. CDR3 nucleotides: TGCAGTGCTAGAGACCGAACAGGAATACGCACAGATACGCAGTATTTT. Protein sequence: CSARDRTGIRTDTQYF.

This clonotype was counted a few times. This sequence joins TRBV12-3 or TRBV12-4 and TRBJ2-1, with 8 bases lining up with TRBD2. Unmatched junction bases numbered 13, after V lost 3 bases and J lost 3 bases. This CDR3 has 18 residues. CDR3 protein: CASSFRGLSGSFYNEQFF. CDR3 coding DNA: TGTGCCAGCAGTTTCCGTGGGTTGAGCGGGAGTTTCTACAATGAGCAGTTCTTC.

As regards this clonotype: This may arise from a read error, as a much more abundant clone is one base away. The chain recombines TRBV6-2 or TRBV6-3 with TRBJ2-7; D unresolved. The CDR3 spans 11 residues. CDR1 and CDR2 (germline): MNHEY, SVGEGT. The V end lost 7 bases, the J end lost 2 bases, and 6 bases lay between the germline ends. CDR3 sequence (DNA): TGTGCCAGCAACTATACCTACGAGCAGTACTTC. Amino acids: CASNYTYEQYF.

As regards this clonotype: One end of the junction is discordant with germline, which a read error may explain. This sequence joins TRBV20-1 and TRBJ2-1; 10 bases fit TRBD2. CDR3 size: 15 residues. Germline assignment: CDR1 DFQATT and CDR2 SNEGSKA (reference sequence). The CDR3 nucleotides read TGCAGTGCTAGCACTAGCGGGATTTTGAGGAATGAGCGGTTCTTC. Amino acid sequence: CSASTSGILRNERFF.